These T cell receptor beta chains were read from a single sample in a study of Ad26.COV2.S vaccination and SARS-CoV-2 variants. Profiling relied on immunoSEQ multiplex PCR, and the TCRdb table lists in-frame clones only, not all of them. Among approximately 420,000 clones listed, more than 85% were seen once. The source material was peripheral blood, sampled in a trial of Ad26.COV2.S vaccine versus placebo. Receptor source: a person between 18 and 60 years old who received the Ad26.COV2.S COVID-19 vaccine or a placebo. Each CDR3 is given with its conserved first and last residue. Each record gives: J gene, V gene, clone size, D gene, CDR3 DNA, CDR3 protein. A D gene is named only where the DNA matches it firmly. Clone sizes are given selectively: once, few, many, or a class where the clone is expanded.

>TRBJ2-7|TRBV29-1|once|-
TGCAGCGTGGGCAGGGACTACGAGCAGTACTTC
CSVGRDYEQYF
>TRBJ1-1|TRBV12-3/TRBV12-4|-|-
TGTGCCAGCAGCTCTCTGGGGGCTGAAGCTTTCTTT
CASSSLGAEAFF
>TRBJ1-5|TRBV7-8|-|TRBD1
TGTGCCAGCAGCTTAGACAGGGGGAGCAATCAGCCCCAGCATTTT
CASSLDRGSNQPQHF
>TRBJ1-2|TRBV6-6|once|-
TGTGCCAGCAGTCGCATACAGGGACTATATGGCTACACCTTC
CASSRIQGLYGYTF
>TRBJ1-4|TRBV11-1|-|-
TGTGCCAGCACCCGTCACCCAAGAAGCGAAAAACTGTTTTTT
CASTRHPRSEKLFF
>TRBJ1-5|TRBV6-1|-|-
TGTGCCAGCAGTGAAGTTAGGAATCAGCCCCAGCATTTT
CASSEVRNQPQHF
>TRBJ2-7|TRBV6-4|-|TRBD2
TGTGCCAGCAGCGTCCGGGACTACTACGAGCAGTACTTC
CASSVRDYYEQYF
>TRBJ1-1|TRBV19|-|-
TGTGCCAGTAGTTATGGACGGAATACTGAAGCTTTCTTT
CASSYGRNTEAFF
>TRBJ1-2|TRBV6-4|few|-
TGTGCCAGCAGTGTGATCGGGGGTGCGGAGACGGTTTATGGCTACACCTTC
CASSVIGGAETVYGYTF
>TRBJ2-7|TRBV6-5|-|TRBD2
TGTGCCAGCAGTTACGCGGGGGTGGTGGACGAGCAGTACTTC
CASSYAGVVDEQYF
>TRBJ1-2|TRBV3-1/TRBV3-2|-|-
TGTGCCAGCAGCCAAGTCTTCACACCCCCCTATGGCTACACCTTC
CASSQVFTPPYGYTF
>TRBJ1-5|TRBV6-2/TRBV6-3|-|-
TGTGCCAGCAGTTATGGGTTGGGAAGTCAGCCCCAGCATTTT
CASSYGLGSQPQHF
>TRBJ1-6|TRBV4-1|-|-
TGCGCCAGCAGCTACCAGCTCAGGGATAATTCACCCCTCCACTTT
CASSYQLRDNSPLHF
>TRBJ2-1|TRBV18|-|TRBD2
TGTGCCAGCTCACAAGACGGGGGGGCCGGGGGCAATGAGCAGTTCTTC
CASSQDGGAGGNEQFF
>TRBJ1-2|TRBV19|-|TRBD1
TGTGCCAGTAGTAAAATAAGGGGACAGGCGGACTATGGCTACACCTTC
CASSKIRGQADYGYTF
>TRBJ2-4|TRBV6-1|-|TRBD1
TGTGCCAGCAGTGGTCAGCCGGGACAGGGACAAAACATTCAGTACTTC
CASSGQPGQGQNIQYF
>TRBJ2-1|TRBV5-1|-|-
TGCGCCAGCAGCTTGGGGGGTGGGACCCATTTTGAGCAGTTCTTC
CASSLGGGTHFEQFF
>TRBJ2-5|TRBV11-2|-|-
TGTGCCAGCAGCTACGTGGGGAGCCAAGAGACCCAGTACTTC
CASSYVGSQETQYF